The next 28 T cell receptor beta chains were all read from a single sample in a study of T cell changes during pregnancy in multiple sclerosis. Profiled with immunoSEQ multiplex PCR; TCRdb holds only in-frame clones, not every one. This sample carries about 110,000 clones, around 92% of them seen once, and the ten largest clones take less than 0.9%. This specimen consisted of peripheral blood, obtained in the third trimester of pregnancy. These receptors were collected from a female donor in good health, enrolled as a control in a pregnancy study.

This chain connects TRBV11-2 to TRBJ1-1; D remains ambiguous. Trimming pared 6 bases from V and 1 base from J, leaving 9 bases between. Germline V lookup: CDR1 SGHAT, CDR2 FQNNGV. The CDR3 extends over 13 amino acids. CDR3 sequence: CASRAGANTEAFF. The DNA of the CDR3 is TGTGCCAGCAGGGCGGGCGCGAACACTGAAGCTTTCTTT.

This clone was counted once. This rearrangement joins TRBV2 to TRBJ2-1; 12 nucleotides match TRBD2. V trimming: 2 bases; J trimming: 8 bases; junction bases outside the gene matches: 10. The length of the CDR3 is 17 residues. Per the germline V gene, CDR1 is SNHLY and CDR2 is FYNNEI. DNA for the CDR3: TGTGCCAGCAGTGAAAGCCTAGCGGGGGGGGTAACCGATGAGCAGTTCTTC. It codes for CASSESLAGGVTDEQFF.

The chain employs TRBV19 and TRBJ2-1, with TRBD1 as a possible D gene (6 bases). The germline V and J ends were trimmed by 5 bases and 0 bases, with 11 bases remaining between them. Germline assignment: CDR1 LNHDA and CDR2 SQIVND (reference sequence). The CDR3 contains 15 residues. In nucleotides, the CDR3 is TGTGCCAGTAGTGTGACAGGTTTCTCCTACAATGAGCAGTTCTTC. Residues: CASSVTGFSYNEQFF.

The V and J genes are TRBV7-3 and TRBJ2-1; TRBD2 aligns across 12 bases. The CDR3 spans 15 residues. J lost 5 bases, V lost 6 bases, and 5 bases had no gene match. From germline, CDR1 is SGHTA and CDR2 FQGTGA. CDR3 loop: CASSVLAGGNNEQFF. CDR3 DNA sequence: TGTGCCAGCAGTGTACTAGCGGGGGGTAACAATGAGCAGTTCTTC.

The chain recombines TRBV23-1 with TRBJ1-6, with TRBD1 identical over 7 bases. TRBV23-1 belongs to the ORF category, with a function that is uncertain. V shed 0 bases, J shed 8 bases, and the junction held 16 bases outside the gene matches. The CDR3 extends over 19 amino acids. This CDR3 is CASSQSEIQGLKGDSPLHF. In DNA form, the CDR3 reads TGCGCCAGCAGTCAATCCGAGATACAGGGGCTCAAAGGGGATTCACCCCTCCACTTT.

This rearrangement joins TRBV4-1 to TRBJ1-1, with 9 bases fitting TRBD1. The CDR3 extends over 14 amino acids. J gave up 5 bases and V 3 bases, and 4 bases lay outside the gene matches. Germline V lookup: CDR1 MGHRA, CDR2 YSYEKL. CDR3 nucleotides: TGCGCCAGCAGCCAGGGGACAGGGTGGACTGAAGCTTTCTTT. Translating it yields CASSQGTGWTEAFF.

The genes are TRBV9 and TRBJ1-2; a possible D gene is TRBD1 (5 bases). The CDR3 runs 15 residues. Germline-derived CDR1 and CDR2 are SGDLS and YYNGEE. V was pared by 4 bases and J by 4 bases, with 17 bases between. CDR3 coding DNA: TGTGCCAGCAGCCAATCTGGGCAGGGCCCCTATGGCTACACCTTC. It yields the protein CASSQSGQGPYGYTF.

V is TRBV5-5 and J is TRBJ2-1; 7 nucleotides match TRBD2. Germline V gives CDR1 SGHKS, CDR2 YYEKEE (reference sequence). This CDR3 is built from 16 residues. J lost 3 bases, V lost 4 bases, and 10 bases had no gene match. In nucleotides, the CDR3 is TGTGCCAGCAGCCCAGCGACTAGCAGTCTCTACAATGAGCAGTTCTTC. Translating it yields CASSPATSSLYNEQFF.

CDR3 in amino acids: CASSETRYPGQGTEAFF. For the CDR3, the DNA is TGCGCCAGCAGCGAAACAAGGTACCCAGGACAGGGCACTGAAGCTTTCTTT. The chain is built from TRBV4-1 and TRBJ1-1; TRBD1 matches at 8 bases. CDR3 length equals 17 residues. V shed 5 bases and J 4 bases; nucleotides not matched to a gene: 15. From germline, CDR1 is MGHRA and CDR2 YSYEKL.

This clone has a single count. The rearrangement joins TRBV6-1 to TRBJ1-1; D uncertain. CDR1 is MNHNS, CDR2 SASEGT, per germline. Deletions cut 3 bases from V and 0 bases from J, with 11 bases between. The CDR3 contains 15 residues. The CDR3 DNA sequence: TGTGCCAGCAGTGAGGGCCTCCACGTGAACACTGAAGCTTTCTTT. This sequence encodes CASSEGLHVNTEAFF.

The chain recombines TRBV7-9 with TRBJ2-7, with 10 bases fitting TRBD2. V dropped 4 bases and J dropped 4; count of bases not matched to a gene: 4. This CDR3 contains 14 residues. Per germline, CDR1 SEHNR and CDR2 FQNEAQ (reference sequence). This chain's CDR3 is CASSYSGGRYEQYF. The CDR3, as DNA: TGTGCCAGCAGCTATAGCGGGGGGAGGTACGAGCAGTACTTC.

The chain combines TRBV7-2 with TRBJ1-3; no definite D call. V lost 6 bases, J lost 0 bases, and 12 bases lay in between. The CDR3 loop spans 15 amino acids. Looked up from germline, CDR1 is SGHTA and CDR2 is FQGNSA. DNA for the CDR3: TGTGCCAGCAGTTTGAGGAGAGCCTCTGGAAACACCATATATTTT. It translates to CASSLRRASGNTIYF.

The chain joins TRBV18 to TRBJ2-3; 8 positions agree with TRBD1. The CDR3 has 15 amino acids. Germline CDR1 and CDR2: KGHSH and LQKENI. Trimming cost V 3 bases and J 6 bases; bases outside gene matches: 8. CDR3 residues: CASSPGQGAYDTQYF. CDR3 DNA: TGTGCCAGCTCACCGGGGCAGGGGGCGTATGATACGCAGTATTTT.

The chain has TRBV5-5 and TRBJ2-3; 8 bases agree with TRBD2. CDR3 length: 15 amino acids. The trim removed 2 bases at V and 0 bases at J, leaving 2 bases unmatched. CDR1 is SGHKS and CDR2 is YYEKEE in the germline V gene (reference sequence). Here the CDR3 reads CASSFSGASTDTQYF. The CDR3 bases are TGTGCCAGCAGCTTTAGCGGGGCCAGCACAGATACGCAGTATTTT.

The gene calls are TRBV2 and TRBJ1-5, with 10 bases identical to TRBD1. This CDR3 contains 15 residues. V lost 6 bases and J lost 1; bases outside the gene matches: 3. Germline-derived CDR1 and CDR2 are SNHLY and FYNNEI. CDR3 sequence (DNA): TGTGCCAGCAGGGGGACAGGGGAAAGCAATCAGCCCCAGCATTTT. Protein product: CASRGTGESNQPQHF.

The chain combines TRBV19 with TRBJ1-2, with TRBD1 identical over 9 bases. Trimming took 9 bases from V and 2 from J; bases not matched to a gene: 7. The CDR3 spans 14 residues. Germline CDR1 reads LNHDA; CDR2 reads SQIVND (reference sequence). The CDR3 is CASLGQGWNYGYTF. In DNA form, the CDR3 reads TGTGCCAGCCTGGGACAGGGTTGGAACTATGGCTACACCTTC. Full variable domain (remainder filled in from reference TRBV19 and TRBJ1-2): DGGITQSPKYLFRKEGQNVTLSCEQNLNHDAMYWYRQDPGQGLRLIYYSQIVNDFQKGDIAEGYSVSREKKESFPLTVTSAQKNPTAFYLCASLGQGWNYGYTFGSGTRLTVV.

CDR3 protein: CASSGTGGSYEQYF. DNA for the CDR3: TGTGCCAGCTCGGGGACAGGGGGTTCCTACGAGCAGTACTTC. V gene TRBV5-6 combines with J gene TRBJ2-7, with TRBD1 matching 11 bases. This CDR3 spans 14 amino acids. The germline CDR1 and CDR2 sequences are SGHDT and YYEEEE. V was pared by 7 bases and J by 1 base, with 4 bases of the junction left unmatched.

The chain recombines TRBV21-1 with TRBJ1-1; the table's D call, TRBD1, was not checked against the DNA. TRBV21-1 is listed as a pseudogene. This CDR3 contains 18 residues. The CDR3 DNA sequence: TGTGCCAGCAGCAAATATGTCCTTCGACAGGGACGTCGGACTGAAGCTTTCTTT. Amino acids: CASSKYVLRQGRRTEAFF.

The chain couples TRBV11-3 to TRBJ2-1; 8 bases match TRBD1. The V gene's germline CDR1 is SGHNT and CDR2 YENEEA. The CDR3 has 15 residues. J was trimmed by 0 bases and V by 5 bases; bases with no gene match: 3. This CDR3 is CASSPTGGSYNEQFF. CDR3 nucleotides: TGTGCCAGCAGCCCAACAGGGGGCTCCTACAATGAGCAGTTCTTC.

V is TRBV4-3 and J is TRBJ2-7, with 7 bases lining up with TRBD1. The CDR3 is 17 residues long. Germline CDR1 and CDR2: LGHNA and YSLEER. The junction had 9 bases not matched to a gene; V was cut back by 0 bases and J by 1 base. The CDR3 coding sequence is TGCGCCAGCAGCCAAGATCAGGGGTGGGGACAGTCCTACGAGCAGTACTTC. Protein product: CASSQDQGWGQSYEQYF.

This chain connects TRBV7-2 to TRBJ1-5; tentative D call: TRBD1 (5 bases). CDR3 length equals 15 residues. V was trimmed by 2 bases and J by 1 base, leaving 9 bases between them. Germline-derived CDR1 and CDR2 are SGHTA and FQGNSA. The CDR3 loop reads CASSLNWGSNQPQHF. The CDR3 DNA reads as TGTGCCAGCAGCTTAAACTGGGGCAGCAATCAGCCCCAGCATTTT.

The V gene is TRBV10-2, the J gene TRBJ2-7; 9 nucleotides align to TRBD2. Per the germline V gene, CDR1 is WSHSY and CDR2 is SAAADI. The CDR3 has 14 residues. J gave up 3 bases and V 5 bases, and 5 bases lay outside the gene matches. The CDR3, as DNA: TGCGCCAGCAGTAGCGGGGGGCCTCTCTACGAGCAGTACTTC. It yields the protein CASSSGGPLYEQYF.

This chain uses TRBV30 with TRBJ1-2, with D hard to call. Trimming removed 3 bases at V and 3 bases at J, with 11 bases between. The CDR3 has 13 residues. Germline lookup yields CDR1 GTSNPN and CDR2 SVGIG (reference sequence). The CDR3 reads CAWSGRADYGYTF. Written as DNA, the CDR3 is TGTGCCTGGAGCGGGAGGGCAGACTATGGCTACACCTTC. Based on the CDR3 plus reference TRBV30 and TRBJ1-2, the full variable domain is SQTIHQWPATLVQPVGSPLSLECTVEGTSNPNLYWYRQAAGRGLQLLFYSVGIGQISSEVPQNLSASRPQDRQFILSSKKLLLSDSGFYLCAWSGRADYGYTFGSGTRLTVV.

The V gene is TRBV30, the J gene TRBJ1-2, with 7 bases lining up with TRBD1. CDR3 size: 13 residues. Germline CDR1 reads GTSNPN; CDR2 reads SVGIG (reference sequence). V was clipped by 1 base and J by 4 bases; unmatched bases: 3. The CDR3 DNA follows: TGTGCCTGGAGTGCGGGACAGATCTATGGCTACACCTTC. Amino acid sequence: CAWSAGQIYGYTF.

The chain has TRBV7-3 and TRBJ1-1; the D is unclear. Looked up from germline, CDR1 is SGHTA and CDR2 is FQGTGA. The CDR3 totals 16 residues. Trimming cost V 1 base and J 0 bases, with 12 bases left between them. The CDR3 is CASSLIAAGVNTEAFF. CDR3 bases: TGTGCCAGCAGCTTAATCGCCGCCGGTGTGAACACTGAAGCTTTCTTT.

This chain uses TRBV5-4 with TRBJ1-2, with a possible D match to TRBD1 (5 bases). The V end was cut by 0 bases, the J end by 2 bases, with 11 bases between. The length of the CDR3 is 15 residues. Germline CDR1 is SGHNT and CDR2 is YYREEE (reference sequence). Here the CDR3 DNA reads TGTGCCAGCAGCTTGGCACCGGGACTCAACTATGGCTACACCTTC. Its translation: CASSLAPGLNYGYTF.

This clone was seen once. The gene calls are TRBV2 and TRBJ1-2, with D tentatively TRBD1 (5 bases). This CDR3 has 12 amino acids. From germline, CDR1 is SNHLY and CDR2 FYNNEI. V lost 7 bases and J lost 6, with 12 bases in between. Written as DNA, the CDR3 is TGTGCCAGCATCAGGGAAGTAAATGGCTACACCTTC. Its protein product is CASIREVNGYTF. The entire variable domain, with the rest obtained from reference TRBV2 and TRBJ1-2, is as follows: EPEVTQTPSHQVTQMGQEVILRCVPISNHLYFYWYRQILGQKVEFLVSFYNNEISEKSEIFDDQFSVERPDGSNFTLKIRSTKLEDSAMYFCASIREVNGYTFGSGTRLTVV.

The V gene is TRBV10-3, the J gene TRBJ1-6; 9 bases align to TRBD1. The V gene's germline CDR1 is ENHRY and CDR2 SYGVKD. V lost 6 bases, J lost 8 bases, and 5 bases stayed unmatched. The CDR3 sequence is 14 residues long. DNA for the CDR3: TGTGCCATCAGAGCGACAGGGGGAGATTCACCCCTCCACTTT. This sequence encodes CAIRATGGDSPLHF.